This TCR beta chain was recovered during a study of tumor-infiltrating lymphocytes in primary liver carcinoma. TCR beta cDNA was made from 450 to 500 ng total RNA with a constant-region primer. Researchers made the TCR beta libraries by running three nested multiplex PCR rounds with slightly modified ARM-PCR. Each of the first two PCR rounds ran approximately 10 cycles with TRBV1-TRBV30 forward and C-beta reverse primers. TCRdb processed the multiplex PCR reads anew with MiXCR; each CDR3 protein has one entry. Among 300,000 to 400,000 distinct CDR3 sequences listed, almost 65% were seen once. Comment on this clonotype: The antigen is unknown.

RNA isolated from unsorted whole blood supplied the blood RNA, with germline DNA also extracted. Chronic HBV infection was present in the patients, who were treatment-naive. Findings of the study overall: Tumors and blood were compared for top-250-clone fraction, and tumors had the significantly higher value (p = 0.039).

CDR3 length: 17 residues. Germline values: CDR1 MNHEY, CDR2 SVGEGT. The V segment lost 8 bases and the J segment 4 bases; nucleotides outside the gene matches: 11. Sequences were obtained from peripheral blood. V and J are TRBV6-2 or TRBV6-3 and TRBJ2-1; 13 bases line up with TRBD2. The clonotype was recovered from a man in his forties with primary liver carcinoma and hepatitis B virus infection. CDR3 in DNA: TGTGCCAGCGGTCCCAACGGACTAGCGGGAGTATACAATGAGCAGTTCTTC. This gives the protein CASGPNGLAGVYNEQFF.